This T cell receptor beta chain comes out of a study of CD8+ T cells in alopecia areata. General study points: Although TCR sharing was seen in mice, sharing across patients was less clear, possibly for HLA-related reasons.

For this clone: As yet, its antigen is unknown.

V was cut by 0 bases and J by 1 base, with 3 bases left in between. The CDR3 extends over 13 amino acids. The V gene's germline CDR1 is SQVTM and CDR2 ANQGSEA. cDNA prepared by RNA extraction and subsequent reverse transcription served as the template for sequencing. Clones were sequenced by immunoSEQ multiplex PCR, and TCRdb holds only the in-frame ones, with some missing. The repertoire holds some 150,000 clones, with around 60% as singletons. Collection of lesional scalp punch biopsies and peripheral blood was performed in alopecia areata patients. Sequenced here: CD4+ T cells sorted from blood, sampled at week 0. This TCR was sampled from a human donor with alopecia areata. V and J are TRBV29-1 and TRBJ2-2, with D unclear. The CDR3 coding sequence is TGCAGCGTTGAAGAATGGAACACCGGGGAGCTGTTTTTT. Translated: CSVEEWNTGELFF.